Sequencing of this T cell receptor (beta chain) was carried out in a study of blood T cell repertoires in COVID-19. Overall study: There were acute and convalescent COVID-19 samples, and they came from the United States, Italy and Spain. T cells, B-cell-depleted T cells, or PBMCs supplied cDNA or gDNA.

Seattle participants joined during active infection and were tracked over time. In germline, CDR1 is MGHRA, CDR2 YSYEKL. V lost 0 bases, J lost 3 bases, and 16 bases stayed unmatched. The CDR3 loop spans 19 amino acids. Per the study methods: How many nucleated cells were present was estimated from reference gene primer amplification. Libraries were prepared by immunoSEQ multiplex PCR; TCRdb keeps only in-frame clonotypes and omits some of them. D and trimming come from the DNA, and the V and J calls and clone size come from that table. Among about 200,000 clones listed, about 76% were seen once. The sequenced sample consisted of peripheral blood. V and J are TRBV4-1 and TRBJ2-7; 8 bases are shared with TRBD1. The TCR was taken from a woman in her 40s with COVID-19, enrolled during active disease. The chain's CDR3 is CASSQESGQGAQRHYEQYF. In nucleotides, the CDR3 is TGCGCCAGCAGCCAAGAGTCGGGCCAGGGGGCGCAGCGCCACTACGAGCAGTACTTC.